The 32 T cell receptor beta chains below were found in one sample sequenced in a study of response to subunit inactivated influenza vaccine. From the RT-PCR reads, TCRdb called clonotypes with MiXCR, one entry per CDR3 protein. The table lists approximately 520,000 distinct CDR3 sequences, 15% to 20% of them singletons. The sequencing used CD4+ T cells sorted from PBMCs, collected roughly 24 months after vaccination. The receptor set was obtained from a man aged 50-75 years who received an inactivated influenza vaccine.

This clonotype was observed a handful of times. DNA for the CDR3: TGTGCCAGCTGGCGGGGGGGACACACCGGGGAGCTGTTTTTT. It is translated as CASWRGGHTGELFF. The chain has TRBV6-1 and TRBJ2-2; 9 positions agree with TRBD2. The CDR3 has 14 residues. V shed 8 bases and J 3 bases; nucleotides not matched to a gene: 4. Germline assignment: CDR1 MNHNS and CDR2 SASEGT.

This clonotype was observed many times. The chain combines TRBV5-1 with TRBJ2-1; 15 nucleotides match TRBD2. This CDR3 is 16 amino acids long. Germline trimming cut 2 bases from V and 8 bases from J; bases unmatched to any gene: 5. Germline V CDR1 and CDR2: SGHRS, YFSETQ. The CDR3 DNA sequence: TGCGCCAGCAGCTTCCGGACTAGCGGGGGGGCCGATGAGCAGTTCTTC. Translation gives CASSFRTSGGADEQFF.

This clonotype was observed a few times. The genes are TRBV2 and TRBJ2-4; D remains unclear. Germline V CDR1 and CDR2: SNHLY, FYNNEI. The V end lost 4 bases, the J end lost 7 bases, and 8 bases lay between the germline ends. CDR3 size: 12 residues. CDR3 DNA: TGTGCCAGCAGTGTAGAGAGGAACATTCAGTACTTC. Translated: CASSVERNIQYF. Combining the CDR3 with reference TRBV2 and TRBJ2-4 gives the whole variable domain EPEVTQTPSHQVTQMGQEVILRCVPISNHLYFYWYRQILGQKVEFLVSFYNNEISEKSEIFDDQFSVERPDGSNFTLKIRSTKLEDSAMYFCASSVERNIQYFGAGTRLSVL.

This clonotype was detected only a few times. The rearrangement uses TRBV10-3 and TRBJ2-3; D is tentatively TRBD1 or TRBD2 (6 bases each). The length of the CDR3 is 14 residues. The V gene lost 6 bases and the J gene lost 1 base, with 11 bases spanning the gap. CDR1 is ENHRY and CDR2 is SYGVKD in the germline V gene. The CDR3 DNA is TGTGCCATCAGCTCGGGGGCCCGCACAGATACGCAGTATTTT. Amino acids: CAISSGARTDTQYF.

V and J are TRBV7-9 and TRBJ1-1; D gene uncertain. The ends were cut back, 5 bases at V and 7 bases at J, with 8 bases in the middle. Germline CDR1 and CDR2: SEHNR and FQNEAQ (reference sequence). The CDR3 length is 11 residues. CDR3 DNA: TGTGCCAGCAGCCCCCTGGGTGAAGCTTTCTTT. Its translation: CASSPLGEAFF.

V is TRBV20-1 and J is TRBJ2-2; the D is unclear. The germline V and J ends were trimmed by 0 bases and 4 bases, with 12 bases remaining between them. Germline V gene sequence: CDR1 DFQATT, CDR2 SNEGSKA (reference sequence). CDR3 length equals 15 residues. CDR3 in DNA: TGCAGTGCTAGAGAGTCGGGCAGGAGCACCGGGGAGCTGTTTTTT. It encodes CSARESGRSTGELFF.

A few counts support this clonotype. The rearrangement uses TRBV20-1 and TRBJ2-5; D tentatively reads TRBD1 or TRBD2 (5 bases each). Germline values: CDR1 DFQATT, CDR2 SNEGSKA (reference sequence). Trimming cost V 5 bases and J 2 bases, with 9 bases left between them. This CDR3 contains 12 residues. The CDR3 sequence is CSAEGPQETQYF. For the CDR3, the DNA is TGCAGTGCTGAGGGGCCTCAAGAGACCCAGTACTTC.

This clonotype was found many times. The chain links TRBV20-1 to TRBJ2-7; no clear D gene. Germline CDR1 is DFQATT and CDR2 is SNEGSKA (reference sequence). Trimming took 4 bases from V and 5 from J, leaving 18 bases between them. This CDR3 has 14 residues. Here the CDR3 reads CSAKSRPADHEQYF. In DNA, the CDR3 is TGCAGTGCTAAGAGCAGGCCAGCCGACCACGAGCAGTACTTC.

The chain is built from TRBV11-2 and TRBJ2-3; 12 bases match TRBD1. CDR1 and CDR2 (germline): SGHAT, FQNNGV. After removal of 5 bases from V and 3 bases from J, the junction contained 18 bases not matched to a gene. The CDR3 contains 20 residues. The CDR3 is CASSPVLGTGGKYGTDTQYF. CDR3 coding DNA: TGTGCCAGCAGCCCGGTCTTGGGGACAGGGGGCAAGTACGGTACAGATACGCAGTATTTT.

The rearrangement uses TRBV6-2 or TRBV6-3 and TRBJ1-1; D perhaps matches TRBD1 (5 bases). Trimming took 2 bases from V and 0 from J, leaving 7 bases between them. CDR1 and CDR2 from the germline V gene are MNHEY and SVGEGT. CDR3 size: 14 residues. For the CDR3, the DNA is TGTGCCAGCAGTTACGGACACGTGAACACTGAAGCTTTCTTT. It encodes CASSYGHVNTEAFF.

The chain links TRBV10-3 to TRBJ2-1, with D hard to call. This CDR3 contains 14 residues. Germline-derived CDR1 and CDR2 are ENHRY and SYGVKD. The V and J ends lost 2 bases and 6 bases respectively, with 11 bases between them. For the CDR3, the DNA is TGTGCCATCAGTGAGGGTGCAGTCAGCAATGAGCAGTTCTTC. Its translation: CAISEGAVSNEQFF.

CDR3 nucleotide sequence: TGCAGCGTTGCGGACAGGGGGAGGACCCAGTACTTC. Translating gives CSVADRGRTQYF. The chain is built from TRBV29-1 and TRBJ2-5, with 10 nucleotides matching TRBD1. With 4 bases clipped from V and 7 bases from J, the junction kept 3 bases outside the gene matches. Germline V gene lookup returns CDR1 SQVTM and CDR2 ANQGSEA. The CDR3 runs 12 residues. Looking up the rest from reference TRBV29-1 and TRBJ2-5 gives the full variable domain: SAVISQKPSRDICQRGTSLTIQCQVDSQVTMMFWYRQQPGQSLTLIATANQGSEATYESGFVIDKFPISRPNLTFSTLTVSNMSPEDSSIYLCSVADRGRTQYFGPGTRLLVL.

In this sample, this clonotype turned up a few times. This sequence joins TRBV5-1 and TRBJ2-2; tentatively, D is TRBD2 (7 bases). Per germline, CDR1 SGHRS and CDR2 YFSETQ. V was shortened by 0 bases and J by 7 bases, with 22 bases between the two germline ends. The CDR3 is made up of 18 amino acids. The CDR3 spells CASSLGPRGAPGFGELFF. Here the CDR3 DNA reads TGCGCCAGCAGCTTGGGCCCCCGGGGGGCGCCGGGTTTCGGGGAGCTGTTTTTT.

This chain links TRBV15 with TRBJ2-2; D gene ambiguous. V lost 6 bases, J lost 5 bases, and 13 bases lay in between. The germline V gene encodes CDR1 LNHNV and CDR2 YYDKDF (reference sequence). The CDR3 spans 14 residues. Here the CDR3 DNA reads TGTGCCACCAGGATTTGGGATGGGACCGGGGAGCTGTTTTTT. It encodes CATRIWDGTGELFF.

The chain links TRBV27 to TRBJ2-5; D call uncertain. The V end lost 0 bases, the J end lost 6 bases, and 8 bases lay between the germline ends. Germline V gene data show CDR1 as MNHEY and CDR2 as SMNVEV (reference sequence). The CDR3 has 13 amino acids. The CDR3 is CASSLSDVQTQYF. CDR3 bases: TGTGCCAGCAGTTTATCGGACGTCCAGACCCAGTACTTC.

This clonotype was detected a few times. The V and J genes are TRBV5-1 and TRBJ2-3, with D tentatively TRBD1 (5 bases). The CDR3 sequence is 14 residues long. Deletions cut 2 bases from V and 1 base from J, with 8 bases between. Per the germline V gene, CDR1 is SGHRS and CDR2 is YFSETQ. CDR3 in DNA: TGCGCCAGCAGCTTAAACAGGCGCACAGATACGCAGTATTTT. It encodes CASSLNRRTDTQYF.

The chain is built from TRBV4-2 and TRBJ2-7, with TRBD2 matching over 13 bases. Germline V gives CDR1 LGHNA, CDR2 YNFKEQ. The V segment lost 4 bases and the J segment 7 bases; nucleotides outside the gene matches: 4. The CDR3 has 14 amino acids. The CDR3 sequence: CASSPGLAGREQYF. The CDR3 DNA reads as TGTGCCAGCAGCCCGGGACTAGCGGGAAGAGAGCAGTACTTC.

The CDR3 spells CSADSSNQPQHF. The CDR3 bases are TGCAGTGCCGACAGTAGCAATCAGCCCCAGCATTTT. The chain employs TRBV20-1 and TRBJ1-5, with D perhaps TRBD1 (5 bases). The CDR3 contains 12 residues. In germline, CDR1 is DFQATT, CDR2 SNEGSKA (reference sequence). V was trimmed by 6 bases and J by 0 bases, leaving 6 bases between them.

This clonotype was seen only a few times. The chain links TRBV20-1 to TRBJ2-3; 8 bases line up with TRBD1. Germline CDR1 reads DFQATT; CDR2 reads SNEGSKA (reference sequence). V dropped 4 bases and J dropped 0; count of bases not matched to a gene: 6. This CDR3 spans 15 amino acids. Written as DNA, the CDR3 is TGCAGTGCTACTGGGGGGACAGGTAGCACAGATACGCAGTATTTT. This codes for CSATGGTGSTDTQYF.

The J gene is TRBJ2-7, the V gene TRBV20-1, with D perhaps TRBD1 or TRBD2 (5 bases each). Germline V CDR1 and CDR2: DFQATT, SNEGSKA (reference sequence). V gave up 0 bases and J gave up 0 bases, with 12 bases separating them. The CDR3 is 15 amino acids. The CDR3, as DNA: TGCAGTGCTAGAGATGGGACCGTGAGCTCCTACGAGCAGTACTTC. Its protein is CSARDGTVSSYEQYF.

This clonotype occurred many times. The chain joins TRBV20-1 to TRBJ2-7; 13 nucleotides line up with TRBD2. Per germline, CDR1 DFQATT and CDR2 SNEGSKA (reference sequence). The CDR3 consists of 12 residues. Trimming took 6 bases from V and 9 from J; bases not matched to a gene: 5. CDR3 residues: CSAAGLAGVQYF. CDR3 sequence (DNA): TGCAGTGCGGCAGGACTAGCGGGAGTGCAGTACTTC.

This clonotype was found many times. The CDR3 here is CASSAQNIGTDTQYF. The CDR3 DNA reads TGCGCCAGCAGTGCTCAAAACATCGGGACAGATACGCAGTATTTT. J is TRBJ2-3 and V is TRBV5-1; D gene uncertain. The CDR3 length is 15 residues. The germline CDR1 and CDR2 sequences are SGHRS and YFSETQ. Trimming pared 5 bases from V and 3 bases from J, leaving 16 bases between.

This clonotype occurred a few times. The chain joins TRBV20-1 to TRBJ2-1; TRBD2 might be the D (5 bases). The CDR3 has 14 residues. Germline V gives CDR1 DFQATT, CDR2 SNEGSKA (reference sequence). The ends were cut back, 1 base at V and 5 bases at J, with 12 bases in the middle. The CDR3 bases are TGCAGTGCTAGAGCAGGCGGGTATCACAATGAGCAGTTCTTC. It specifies CSARAGGYHNEQFF.

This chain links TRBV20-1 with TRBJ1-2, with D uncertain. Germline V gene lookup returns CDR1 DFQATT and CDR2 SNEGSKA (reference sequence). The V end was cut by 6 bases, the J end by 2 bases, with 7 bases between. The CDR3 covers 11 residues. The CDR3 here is CSALRNYGYTF. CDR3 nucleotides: TGCAGTGCGTTAAGGAACTATGGCTACACCTTC.

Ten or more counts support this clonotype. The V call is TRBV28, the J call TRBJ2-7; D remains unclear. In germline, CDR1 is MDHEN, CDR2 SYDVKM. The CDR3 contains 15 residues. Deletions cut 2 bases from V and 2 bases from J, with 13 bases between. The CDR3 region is CASSLTSLQAYEQYF. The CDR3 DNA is TGTGCCAGCAGTTTAACATCCCTTCAAGCCTACGAGCAGTACTTC.

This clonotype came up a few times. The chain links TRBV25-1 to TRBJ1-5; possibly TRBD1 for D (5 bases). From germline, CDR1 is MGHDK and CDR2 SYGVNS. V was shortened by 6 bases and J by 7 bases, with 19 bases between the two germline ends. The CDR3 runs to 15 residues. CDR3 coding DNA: TGTGCCAGCAGAGTATTTGGCAGGGAGGGGCAGCCCCAGCATTTT. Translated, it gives CASRVFGREGQPQHF.

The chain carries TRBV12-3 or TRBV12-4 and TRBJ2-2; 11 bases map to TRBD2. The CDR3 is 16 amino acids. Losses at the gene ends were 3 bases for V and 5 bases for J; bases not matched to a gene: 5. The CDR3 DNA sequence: TGTGCCAGCAGTTTCGCTAGCGGGAGGAGAACCGGGGAGCTGTTTTTT. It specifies CASSFASGRRTGELFF.

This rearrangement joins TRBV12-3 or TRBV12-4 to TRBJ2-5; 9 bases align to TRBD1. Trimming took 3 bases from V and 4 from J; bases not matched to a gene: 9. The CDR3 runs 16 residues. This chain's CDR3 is CASSLLGQGRGETQYF. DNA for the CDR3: TGTGCCAGCAGTTTGCTCGGACAGGGGAGGGGAGAGACCCAGTACTTC.

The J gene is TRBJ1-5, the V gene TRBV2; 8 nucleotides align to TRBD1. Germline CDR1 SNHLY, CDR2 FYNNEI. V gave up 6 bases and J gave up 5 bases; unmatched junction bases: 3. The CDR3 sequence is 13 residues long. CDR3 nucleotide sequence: TGTGCCAGCAGGGAGGACAGGGATCAGCCCCAGCATTTT. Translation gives CASREDRDQPQHF.

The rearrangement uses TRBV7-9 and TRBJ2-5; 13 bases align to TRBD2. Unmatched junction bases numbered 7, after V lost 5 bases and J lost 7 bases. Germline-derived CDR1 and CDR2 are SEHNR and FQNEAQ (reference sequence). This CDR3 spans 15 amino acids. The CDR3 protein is CASSLRTSGGVTQYF. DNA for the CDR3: TGTGCCAGCAGCCTTCGGACTAGCGGGGGTGTGACCCAGTACTTC.

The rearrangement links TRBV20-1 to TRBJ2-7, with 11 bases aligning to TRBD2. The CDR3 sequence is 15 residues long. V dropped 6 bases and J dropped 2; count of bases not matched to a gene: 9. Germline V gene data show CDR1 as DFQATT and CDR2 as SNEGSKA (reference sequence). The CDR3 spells CSAPGLAANTYEQYF. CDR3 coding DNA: TGCAGTGCCCCGGGACTAGCGGCAAATACCTACGAGCAGTACTTC.

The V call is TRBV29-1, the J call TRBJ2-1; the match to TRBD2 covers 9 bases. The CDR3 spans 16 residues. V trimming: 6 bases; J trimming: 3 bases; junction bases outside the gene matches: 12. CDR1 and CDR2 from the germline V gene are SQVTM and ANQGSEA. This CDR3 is CSVASLAGKSYNEQFF. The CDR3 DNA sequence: TGCAGCGTCGCCTCCCTAGCGGGGAAAAGCTACAATGAGCAGTTCTTC.